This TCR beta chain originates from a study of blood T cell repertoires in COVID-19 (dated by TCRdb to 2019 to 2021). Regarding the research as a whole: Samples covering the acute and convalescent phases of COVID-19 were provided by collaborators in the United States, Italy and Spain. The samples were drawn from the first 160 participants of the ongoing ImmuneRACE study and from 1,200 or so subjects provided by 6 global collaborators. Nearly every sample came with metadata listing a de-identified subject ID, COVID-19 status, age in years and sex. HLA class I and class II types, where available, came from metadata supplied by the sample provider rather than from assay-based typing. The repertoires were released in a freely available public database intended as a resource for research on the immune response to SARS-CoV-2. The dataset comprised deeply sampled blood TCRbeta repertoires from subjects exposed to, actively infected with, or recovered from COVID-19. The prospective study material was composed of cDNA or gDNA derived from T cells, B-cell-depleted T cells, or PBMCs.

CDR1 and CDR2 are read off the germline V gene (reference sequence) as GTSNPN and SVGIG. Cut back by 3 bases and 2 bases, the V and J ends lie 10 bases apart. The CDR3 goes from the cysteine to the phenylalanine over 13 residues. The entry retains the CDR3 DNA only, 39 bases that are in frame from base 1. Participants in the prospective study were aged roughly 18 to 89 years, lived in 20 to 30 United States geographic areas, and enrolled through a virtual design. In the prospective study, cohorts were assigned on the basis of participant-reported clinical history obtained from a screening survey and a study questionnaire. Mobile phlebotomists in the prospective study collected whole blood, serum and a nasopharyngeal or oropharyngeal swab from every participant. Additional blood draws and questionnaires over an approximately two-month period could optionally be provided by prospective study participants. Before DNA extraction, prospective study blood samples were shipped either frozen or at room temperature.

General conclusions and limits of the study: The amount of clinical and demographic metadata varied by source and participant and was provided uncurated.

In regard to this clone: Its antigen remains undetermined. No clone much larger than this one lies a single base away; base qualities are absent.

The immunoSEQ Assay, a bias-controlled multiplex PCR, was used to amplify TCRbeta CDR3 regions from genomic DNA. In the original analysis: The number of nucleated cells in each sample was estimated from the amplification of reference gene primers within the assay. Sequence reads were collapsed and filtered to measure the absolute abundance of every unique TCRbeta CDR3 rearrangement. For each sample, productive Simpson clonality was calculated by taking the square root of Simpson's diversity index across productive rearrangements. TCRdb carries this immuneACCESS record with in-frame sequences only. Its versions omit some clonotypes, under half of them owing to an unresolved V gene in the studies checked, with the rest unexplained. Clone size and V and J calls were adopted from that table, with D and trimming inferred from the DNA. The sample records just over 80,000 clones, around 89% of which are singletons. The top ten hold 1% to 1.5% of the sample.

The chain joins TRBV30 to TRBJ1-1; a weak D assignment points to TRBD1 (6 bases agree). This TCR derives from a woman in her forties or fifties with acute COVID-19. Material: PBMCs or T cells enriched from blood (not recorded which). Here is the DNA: TGTGCCTGGAGAGCAGGGGATAACACTGAAGCTTTCTTT. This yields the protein CAWRAGDNTEAFF.